The clone carrying this T cell receptor (beta chain) has more than one count but fewer than ten. What it recognizes is unknown. The data are from a study of T cells after yellow fever vaccination. Study-level findings and limits: In FACS-sorted repertoires, abundant clonotypes from the bulk population could appear as contaminants.

Production of TCR cDNA was by 5'RACE template switching, which also added a universal primer site and UMIs. TCRdb re-called the 5' RACE reads with MiXCR, one entry per CDR3 protein. The sample includes around 310,000 distinct CDR3 sequences, around 4.5% of them seen just once. Germline CDR1 is LGHDT and CDR2 is YNNKEL (reference sequence). Trimming left V 4 bases short and J 5 bases short, with 9 bases between. The CDR3 spans 13 residues. The chain has TRBV3-1 and TRBJ1-5; D call uncertain. The sample here was PBMCs, taken 15 days after the yellow fever booster vaccination. This receptor was obtained from a man aged 18 to 29 who received the YFV17D yellow fever vaccine. The CDR3 coding sequence is TGTGCCAGCAGCCGTAGGAGGGATCAGCCCCAGCATTTT. This gives the protein CASSRRRDQPQHF.